A single sample gave rise to the 18 T cell receptor beta chains below, sequenced in a study of Ad26.COV2.S vaccination and SARS-CoV-2 variants. The treatment denotes: around 19 received Ad26.COV2.S at low or high dose, single or two shots; roughly five received placebo; per-sample allocation not given. Sampling was performed 63 days after the first vaccine or placebo injection. The protocol was immunoSEQ multiplex PCR, while the TCRdb copy is restricted to in-frame clones and leaves out a portion. The sample holds 290,000 or so clones, 70% to 90% seen once. Sequencing was performed on peripheral blood, taken in a trial of Ad26.COV2.S vaccine versus placebo. The receptors derive from a person between 18 and 60 years old who received the Ad26.COV2.S COVID-19 vaccine or a placebo.

The V call is TRBV19, the J call TRBJ2-3; 7 bases align to TRBD2. Germline CDR1 and CDR2: LNHDA and SQIVND (reference sequence). The CDR3 is 17 residues long. The V segment lost 5 bases and the J segment 1 base; nucleotides outside the gene matches: 12. CDR3 sequence: CASSYKRGAPGTDTQYF. DNA of the CDR3: TGTGCCAGTAGTTATAAGCGGGGCGCCCCCGGCACAGATACGCAGTATTTT.

This clone has a single count. The genes are TRBV5-6 and TRBJ2-1; D might be TRBD1 (6 bases). The CDR3 is 15 residues long. V dropped 4 bases and J dropped 11 bases, with 22 bases sitting between them. Germline V lookup: CDR1 SGHDT, CDR2 YYEEEE. Written as DNA, the CDR3 is TGTGCCAGCAGCCCAAGGGGGTCTCTAGCAATGAAGCAGTTCTTC. Translation: CASSPRGSLAMKQFF.

This chain joins TRBV29-1 and TRBJ1-2, with 8 bases that match TRBD1. The CDR3 runs to 14 residues. The germline gives CDR1 SQVTM, CDR2 ANQGSEA. J gave up 4 bases and V 7 bases, and 11 bases lay outside the gene matches. DNA for the CDR3: TGCAGCGCCAGGACAGGGACCAGTGGCTATGGCTACACCTTC. Its translation is CSARTGTSGYGYTF.

J is TRBJ2-5 and V is TRBV6-2 or TRBV6-3; D is unclear. V lost 2 bases to trimming and J lost 5 bases, with 12 bases between them. There are 14 residues in the CDR3. Germline V gene sequence: CDR1 MNHEY, CDR2 SVGEGT. Here the CDR3 reads CASSYPFLGETQYF. CDR3 bases: TGTGCCAGCAGTTACCCGTTTTTGGGGGAGACCCAGTACTTC.

This clone was seen only once. The chain combines TRBV15 with TRBJ1-3, with a tentative D call TRBD1 (6 bases). The germline V gene encodes CDR1 LNHNV and CDR2 YYDKDF (reference sequence). V shed 5 bases and J shed 2 bases, with 10 bases lying between them. The CDR3 is 14 amino acids. CDR3 coding DNA: TGTGCCACCAGCGGATACAGGGCTGGAAACACCATATATTTT. This translates into CATSGYRAGNTIYF.

The chain combines TRBV5-6 with TRBJ1-6; D might be TRBD1 (5 bases). With 0 bases removed from V and 4 bases from J, the gap between germline ends came to 14 bases. CDR3 size: 17 residues. Germline V CDR1 and CDR2: SGHDT, YYEEEE. DNA for the CDR3: TGTGCCAGCAGCTTGGCCGGGGGGACTCTGTATAATTCACCCCTCCACTTT. Its protein is CASSLAGGTLYNSPLHF.

J is TRBJ2-1 and V is TRBV24-1; D possibly matches TRBD1 or TRBD2 (5 bases each). The CDR3 is 13 amino acids. Trimming shortened V by 4 bases and J by 9 bases, and 12 bases separated the two germline ends. CDR1 and CDR2 (germline): KGHDR, SFDVKD. Here the CDR3 DNA reads TGTGCCACCAGTGAACCGGGTGGGGGTGAGCAGTTCTTC. Protein: CATSEPGGGEQFF.

This chain connects TRBV11-2 to TRBJ2-4, with 7 bases aligning to TRBD1. The CDR3 totals 17 residues. Germline-derived CDR1 and CDR2 are SGHAT and FQNNGV. V lost 5 bases and J lost 0; bases outside the gene matches: 10. The CDR3 DNA follows: TGTGCCAGCAGCCCAAATACAGGGGCGCTAGCCAAAAACATTCAGTACTTC. Protein sequence: CASSPNTGALAKNIQYF.

This clone was recorded only once. The V call is TRBV4-1, the J call TRBJ2-3; 12 bases fit TRBD1. The CDR3 has 17 residues. Germline CDR1 and CDR2: MGHRA and YSYEKL. Trimming took 0 bases from V and 6 from J; bases not matched to a gene: 7. CDR3: CASSQESPGQGADTQYF. The CDR3 DNA sequence: TGCGCCAGCAGCCAAGAGTCCCCGGGACAGGGGGCGGATACGCAGTATTTT.

The chain joins TRBV2 to TRBJ1-1; D uncertain. The CDR3 covers 13 residues. CDR1 and CDR2 (germline): SNHLY, FYNNEI. The ends were cut back, 8 bases at V and 11 bases at J, with 21 bases in the middle. CDR3 DNA sequence: TGTGCCAGCTGGGAACCGGCAGCCCAAGGGGCTTTCTTT. It yields the protein CASWEPAAQGAFF. Based on the CDR3 plus reference TRBV2 and TRBJ1-1, the full variable domain is EPEVTQTPSHQVTQMGQEVILRCVPISNHLYFYWYRQILGQKVEFLVSFYNNEISEKSEIFDDQFSVERPDGSNFTLKIRSTKLEDSAMYFCASWEPAAQGAFFGQGTRLTVV.

This clone was seen a single time. The V call is TRBV28, the J call TRBJ1-2; D unclear. The CDR3 has 13 residues. Trimming took 6 bases from V and 1 from J, leaving 9 bases between them. Per the germline V gene, CDR1 is MDHEN and CDR2 is SYDVKM. The CDR3 DNA reads as TGTGCCAGCAGGGGAGGGCTTAACTATGGCTACACCTTC. Its translation: CASRGGLNYGYTF.

This chain links TRBV6-5 with TRBJ2-1, with 11 bases aligning to TRBD2. V trimming: 4 bases; J trimming: 2 bases; junction bases outside the gene matches: 1. Germline CDR1 reads MNHEY; CDR2 reads SVGAGI. CDR3 size: 15 residues. DNA of the CDR3: TGTGCCAGCAGTTCACTAGCGGGGGCCTACAATGAGCAGTTCTTC. Translating it yields CASSSLAGAYNEQFF.

The rearrangement joins TRBV5-1 to TRBJ2-1, with 9 bases aligning to TRBD2. Germline V gene lookup returns CDR1 SGHRS and CDR2 YFSETQ. The trim removed 0 bases at V and 3 bases at J, leaving 1 base unmatched. The CDR3 loop spans 15 amino acids. CDR3 protein: CASSLGLAVYNEQFF. As DNA, the CDR3 is TGCGCCAGCAGCTTGGGACTAGCGGTCTACAATGAGCAGTTCTTC.

This clone was seen just once. V is TRBV5-8 and J is TRBJ1-2; D is unclear. V shed 4 bases and J shed 3 bases, with 16 bases lying between them. This CDR3 has 15 residues. Germline loops: CDR1 SGHTS, CDR2 YDEGEE. CDR3 residues: CASSPDRPGYYGYTF. In DNA, the CDR3 is TGTGCCAGCAGCCCGGATCGGCCGGGTTACTATGGCTACACCTTC.

V gene TRBV5-5 combines with J gene TRBJ1-5; D is unresolved. CDR1 and CDR2 (germline): SGHKS, YYEKEE (reference sequence). The CDR3 has 13 amino acids. Trimming removed 0 bases at V and 5 bases at J, with 6 bases between. CDR3 region: CASSLGSDQPQHF. In DNA, the CDR3 is TGTGCCAGCAGCTTGGGGAGTGATCAGCCCCAGCATTTT.

J is TRBJ2-3 and V is TRBV10-3; D might be TRBD2 (5 bases). Germline V CDR1 and CDR2: ENHRY, SYGVKD. The CDR3 is 13 amino acids. Trimming shortened V by 0 bases and J by 9 bases, and 10 bases separated the two germline ends. The CDR3 DNA sequence: TGTGCCATCAGTGAGTCGACTAAACAGACGCAGTATTTT. This sequence encodes CAISESTKQTQYF.

This chain uses TRBV5-1 with TRBJ1-5; D is ambiguous. The CDR3 has 15 residues. V gave up 0 bases and J gave up 1 base, with 8 bases separating them. Germline CDR1 is SGHRS and CDR2 is YFSETQ. This CDR3 reads CASSLEGISNQPQHF. Written as DNA, the CDR3 is TGCGCCAGCAGCTTGGAAGGGATCAGCAATCAGCCCCAGCATTTT.

The genes are TRBV18 and TRBJ1-1; TRBD1 might be the D (5 bases). V shed 3 bases and J shed 11 bases, with 13 bases lying between them. CDR3 length: 12 residues. In germline, CDR1 is KGHSH, CDR2 LQKENI. This CDR3 is CASSPGPGGAFF. The CDR3 region has the DNA TGTGCCAGCTCACCGGGACCGGGCGGGGCTTTCTTT.